Sequencing of this T cell receptor (beta chain) was carried out in a study of blood T cell repertoires in COVID-19. Overall study: COVID-19 samples collected from the United States, Italy and Spain covered acute and convalescent phases. T cells, B-cell-depleted T cells, or PBMCs provided the cDNA or gDNA that served as material.

Original handling: By means of reference gene primer amplification, nucleated cell counts were estimated. The data were produced by immunoSEQ multiplex PCR, yet TCRdb's version contains in-frame clones alone and is incomplete. V and J calls and clone size are as listed in that table; D and trimming were resolved from the DNA. The sample carries around 140,000 clones, just over 85% recorded once. Trimming stripped 0 bases from V and 7 bases from J, with 10 bases between. CDR1 KGHSH and CDR2 LQKENI come from the germline V gene. The CDR3 is made up of 15 amino acids. The chain carries TRBV18 and TRBJ1-6, with D hard to call. Material: peripheral blood. The clonotype originates from a woman aged 60 to 75 with acute or convalescent COVID-19. CDR3 bases: TGTGCCAGCTCACCACCGCGGGGTGAAAATTCACCCCTCCACTTT. It translates to CASSPPRGENSPLHF. Full variable domain (rest looked up from reference TRBV18 and TRBJ1-6): NAGVMQNPRHLVRRRGQEARLRCSPMKGHSHVYWYRQLPEEGLKFMVYLQKENIIDESGMPKERFSAEFPKEGPSILRIQQVVRGDSAAYFCASSPPRGENSPLHFGNGTRLTVT.